The 5 T cell receptor beta chains below were found in one sample sequenced in a study of T cells in Graves' hyperthyroidism and ophthalmopathy. RNA transcripts gave rise to amplified TCR beta CDR3 regions. A set of HTBI primers served as the primers for a first-round RT-PCR of the TCR CDR3. Via MiXCR, TCRdb re-called the multiplex PCR reads, giving one row per CDR3 protein. This table holds about 290,000 distinct CDR3 sequences, 16% found once. The sequencing input was blood. These receptors originate from a man in his thirties or forties with Graves' hyperthyroidism.

This clonotype was seen many times. An end of the junction differs from the germline gene, which may be a read error. The chain links TRBV5-1 to TRBJ1-1; D gene ambiguous. CDR1 SGHRS and CDR2 YFSETQ come from the germline V gene. The CDR3 extends over 12 amino acids. The CDR3 protein is CASSLGNSEAFF. The CDR3, as DNA: TGCGCCAGCAGCTTGGGGAACTCTGAAGCTTTCTTT.

The chain couples TRBV20-1 to TRBJ1-1; D not certain. From germline, CDR1 is DFQATT and CDR2 SNEGSKA (reference sequence). The CDR3 sequence is 18 residues long. V was cut by 0 bases and J by 5 bases, with 25 bases left in between. This CDR3 reads CSARDFGLVGAGKTEAFF. For the CDR3, the DNA is TGCAGTGCTAGAGATTTCGGCTTAGTAGGAGCGGGGAAGACTGAAGCTTTCTTT.

The V call is TRBV20-1, the J call TRBJ1-5, with D perhaps matching TRBD1 (5 bases). This CDR3 has 12 amino acids. V was trimmed by 5 bases and J by 5 bases, leaving 10 bases between them. Germline V gene lookup returns CDR1 DFQATT and CDR2 SNEGSKA (reference sequence). The CDR3 spells CSAVTGDQPQHF. The CDR3 DNA is TGCAGTGCTGTTACGGGGGATCAGCCCCAGCATTTT.

This clonotype has more than one count but fewer than ten. J is TRBJ1-2 and V is TRBV7-9; D perhaps matches TRBD1 (5 bases). Per germline, CDR1 SEHNR and CDR2 FQNEAQ (reference sequence). This CDR3 spans 13 amino acids. The V end lost 5 bases, the J end lost 6 bases, and 13 bases lay between the germline ends. DNA for the CDR3: TGTGCCAGCAGCCGTAGGGGTGGCGATGGCTACACCTTC. Its protein product is CASSRRGGDGYTF. The full variable domain, with the rest looked up from reference TRBV7-9 and TRBJ1-2, is DTGVSQNPRHKITKRGQNVTFRCDPISEHNRLYWYRQTLGQGPEFLTYFQNEAQLEKSRLLSDRFSAERPKGSFSTLEIQRTEQGDSAMYLCASSRRGGDGYTFGSGTRLTVV.

The chain is built from TRBV19 and TRBJ2-4; D remains unclear. The length of the CDR3 is 13 residues. Trimming removed 9 bases at V and 0 bases at J, with 9 bases between. The V gene's germline CDR1 is LNHDA and CDR2 SQIVND (reference sequence). The CDR3 reads CASRQLAKNIQYF. The CDR3, as DNA: TGTGCCAGCCGCCAGCTAGCCAAAAACATTCAGTACTTC.